This passage covers 16 T cell receptor beta chains from one sample sequenced in a study of cytomegalovirus exposure and HLA in healthy donors. Profiled with immunoSEQ multiplex PCR; TCRdb holds only in-frame clones, not every one. The sample contains about 340,000 clones, about nine tenths of which appear only once. Material: PBMCs. The receptors here all came from a woman aged 18-35 years in good health and CMV-seronegative.

The V call is TRBV9, the J call TRBJ2-7; TRBD2 agrees at 10 bases. The CDR3 loop spans 20 amino acids. Germline V gene data show CDR1 as SGDLS and CDR2 as YYNGEE. The V gene end was trimmed by 4 bases and the J gene end by 4 bases; junction bases not matched to a gene: 23. The CDR3 DNA follows: TGTGCCAGCAGCCCCGTAGAAGGGGGACTAGCGAACCCTGATCCGTACGAGCAGTACTTC. Translated: CASSPVEGGLANPDPYEQYF.

V usage is TRBV18 and J usage is TRBJ2-5; D call uncertain. V was clipped by 3 bases and J by 5 bases, with 7 bases between them. Germline assignment: CDR1 KGHSH and CDR2 LQKENI. The CDR3 runs to 12 residues. The CDR3 loop reads CASSPEIETQYF. The DNA of the CDR3 is TGTGCCAGCTCACCGGAGATCGAGACCCAGTACTTC.

The chain employs TRBV6-6 and TRBJ1-3; D call uncertain. In germline, CDR1 is MNHNY, CDR2 SVGAGI (reference sequence). V lost 10 bases and J 0 bases, leaving 16 bases between the germline ends. This CDR3 is built from 15 residues. In DNA form, the CDR3 reads TGTGCCATCCCGAGGGAAGCGTCCTCTGGAAACACCATATATTTT. This translates into CAIPREASSGNTIYF.

This chain uses TRBV6-1 with TRBJ1-2; a weak D match, TRBD1 (5 bases). V dropped 8 bases and J dropped 6 bases, with 10 bases sitting between them. The germline gives CDR1 MNHNS, CDR2 SASEGT. This CDR3 comprises 11 residues. The DNA of the CDR3 is TGTGCCAGCGGAACAGGCCATGGCTACACCTTC. Encoded protein: CASGTGHGYTF.

This chain joins TRBV6-5 and TRBJ1-1, with TRBD1 matching over 7 bases. V shed 6 bases and J 4 bases; nucleotides not matched to a gene: 8. The CDR3 runs 14 residues. CDR1 and CDR2 (germline): MNHEY, SVGAGI. CDR3 region: CASRITGDGTEAFF. The CDR3, as DNA: TGTGCCAGCAGGATCACAGGGGATGGCACTGAAGCTTTCTTT.

In regard to this clone: The sample holds other DNA sequences that translate to the same CDR3. The chain carries TRBV9 and TRBJ2-3; D is undetermined. V was shortened by 0 bases and J by 0 bases, with 5 bases between the two germline ends. The CDR3 is made up of 14 amino acids. Germline V lookup: CDR1 SGDLS, CDR2 YYNGEE. CDR3 sequence reads: CASSVVGSTDTQYF. For the CDR3, the DNA is TGTGCCAGCAGCGTAGTGGGCAGCACAGATACGCAGTATTTT.

The chain combines TRBV6-6 with TRBJ2-2; 7 bases map to TRBD2. The trim removed 7 bases at V and 6 bases at J, leaving 5 bases unmatched. This CDR3 region has 13 residues. In germline, CDR1 is MNHNY, CDR2 SVGAGI (reference sequence). CDR3 sequence: CASKTGGSGELFF. The CDR3, as DNA: TGTGCCAGCAAGACGGGGGGTTCCGGGGAGCTGTTTTTT.

The CDR3 spells CASSLGGSDADTQYF. DNA for the CDR3: TGTGCCAGCAGCTTAGGCGGGAGTGACGCAGATACGCAGTATTTT. The V gene is TRBV5-4, the J gene TRBJ2-3, with 7 nucleotides matching TRBD2. CDR3 size: 15 residues. V trimming: 2 bases; J trimming: 4 bases; junction bases outside the gene matches: 7. Germline CDR1 reads SGHNT; CDR2 reads YYREEE (reference sequence). The full variable domain, its missing parts supplied by reference TRBV5-4 and TRBJ2-3, is ETGVTQSPTHLIKTRGQQVTLRCSSQSGHNTVSWYQQALGQGPQFIFQYYREEENGRGNFPPRFSGLQFPNYSSELNVNALELDDSALYLCASSLGGSDADTQYFGPGTRLTVL.

V usage is TRBV6-1 and J usage is TRBJ1-4; the match to TRBD1 covers 8 bases. This CDR3 comprises 15 residues. The germline CDR1 and CDR2 sequences are MNHNS and SASEGT. The junction had 1 base not matched to a gene; V was cut back by 4 bases and J by 0 bases. CDR3: CASSGDRSTNEKLFF. In DNA form, the CDR3 reads TGTGCCAGCAGTGGGGACAGGTCAACTAATGAAAAACTGTTTTTT.

This clone was observed a handful of times. The sample carries other DNA sequences with the same CDR3. V gene TRBV28 combines with J gene TRBJ2-7; a possible D gene is TRBD1 (5 bases). Trimming shortened V by 5 bases and J by 3 bases, and 8 bases separated the two germline ends. Germline V gene sequence: CDR1 MDHEN, CDR2 SYDVKM. The CDR3 runs to 12 residues. CDR3 DNA sequence: TGTGCCAGCAGTCTCCAGGGCTACGAGCAGTACTTC. The encoded protein is CASSLQGYEQYF.

The chain uses TRBV7-6 and TRBJ2-1, with 10 nucleotides matching TRBD1. V gave up 5 bases and J gave up 5 bases; unmatched junction bases: 6. This CDR3 has 15 amino acids. The germline CDR1 and CDR2 sequences are SGHVS and FNYEAQ. CDR3 loop: CASSPRTGGDNEQFF. In nucleotides, the CDR3 is TGTGCCAGCAGCCCCCGGACAGGGGGGGACAATGAGCAGTTCTTC.

This chain uses TRBV4-1 with TRBJ1-2; D possibly corresponds to TRBD1 (6 bases). The CDR3 loop spans 14 amino acids. Between the trimmed V and J ends, which lost 4 bases and 4 bases, there was a span of 13 bases. CDR1 is MGHRA, CDR2 YSYEKL, per germline. The CDR3 region has the DNA TGCGCCAGCAGCCGAGAGGGGGGGGGCTATGGCTACACCTTC. Translation gives CASSREGGGYGYTF.

V gene TRBV4-3 combines with J gene TRBJ2-3; 11 bases map to TRBD2. The V and J ends lost 0 bases and 6 bases, in that order; junction bases with no gene match: 8. Germline V gene data show CDR1 as LGHNA and CDR2 as YSLEER. The CDR3 consists of 17 residues. CDR3 coding DNA: TGCGCCAGCAGCCAAGATCGACTAGCGGGAAGGGGTGATACGCAGTATTTT. Translating it yields CASSQDRLAGRGDTQYF.

The genes are TRBV4-3 and TRBJ2-7; a possible D gene is TRBD2 (6 bases). In germline, CDR1 is LGHNA, CDR2 YSLEER. This CDR3 comprises 16 residues. The V end lost 3 bases, the J end lost 1 base, and 16 bases lay between the germline ends. CDR3 DNA: TGCGCCAGCAGCCACCTCGGCGGGGCCAGATCCTACGAGCAGTACTTC. Its protein product is CASSHLGGARSYEQYF.

The gene calls are TRBV4-2 and TRBJ1-2, with 8 positions matching TRBD1. The V gene end was trimmed by 0 bases and the J gene end by 2 bases; junction bases not matched to a gene: 5. Germline CDR1 reads LGHNA; CDR2 reads YNFKEQ. CDR3 size: 16 residues. The CDR3 sequence is CASSQEGQGANYGYTF. DNA for the CDR3: TGTGCCAGCAGCCAAGAAGGGCAGGGGGCAAACTATGGCTACACCTTC.

The rearrangement links TRBV7-2 to TRBJ1-2; 10 nucleotides line up with TRBD1. In germline, CDR1 is SGHTA, CDR2 FQGNSA. The CDR3 length is 15 residues. V lost 0 bases and J lost 8; bases outside the gene matches: 6. CDR3 in amino acids: CASSLAWTGGEGYTF. The CDR3 nucleotides read TGTGCCAGCAGCTTAGCCTGGACAGGGGGGGAGGGCTACACCTTC.